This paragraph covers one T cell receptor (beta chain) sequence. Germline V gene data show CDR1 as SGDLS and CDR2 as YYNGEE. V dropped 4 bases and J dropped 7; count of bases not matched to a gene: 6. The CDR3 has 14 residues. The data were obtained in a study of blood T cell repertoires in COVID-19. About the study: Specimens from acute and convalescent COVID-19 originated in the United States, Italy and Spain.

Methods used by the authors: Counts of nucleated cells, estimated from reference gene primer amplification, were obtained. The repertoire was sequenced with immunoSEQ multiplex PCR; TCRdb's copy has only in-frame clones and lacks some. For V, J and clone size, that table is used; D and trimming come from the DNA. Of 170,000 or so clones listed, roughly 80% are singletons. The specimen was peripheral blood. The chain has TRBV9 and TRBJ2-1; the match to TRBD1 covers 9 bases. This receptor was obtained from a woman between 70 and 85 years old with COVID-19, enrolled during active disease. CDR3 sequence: CASSLPGTGNEQFF. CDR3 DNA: TGTGCCAGCAGCCTTCCCGGGACAGGGAATGAGCAGTTCTTC.